Shown below are 20 T cell receptor beta chains from a single sample sequenced in a study of T cells in Graves' hyperthyroidism and ophthalmopathy. Researchers amplified the TCR beta CDR3 regions from RNA transcripts. Researchers ran a first-round RT-PCR on the TCR CDR3 using the HTBI primer set. TCRdb re-derived calls from the multiplex PCR reads in MiXCR, one entry per CDR3 protein. The sample includes roughly 260,000 distinct CDR3 sequences, more than 14% of them seen just once. The source material was blood. These receptors were taken from a woman between 40 and 55 years old with Graves' hyperthyroidism that later progressed to Graves' ophthalmopathy.

Ten or more counts support this clonotype. The chain couples TRBV11-2 to TRBJ1-1, with D maybe TRBD1 (6 bases). The germline V gene has CDR1 SGHAT and CDR2 FQNNGV. The CDR3 is 16 amino acids. Trimming pared 1 base from V and 0 bases from J, leaving 12 bases between. The CDR3 reads CASSLVRGGLNTEAFF. The CDR3 DNA sequence: TGTGCCAGCAGCTTAGTACGAGGGGGGTTGAACACTGAAGCTTTCTTT.

This clonotype occurred many times. Relative to the germline gene, one junction end is altered; a read error may explain this. This chain connects TRBV6-2 or TRBV6-3 to TRBJ2-3; D is possibly TRBD2 (6 bases). Germline assignment: CDR1 MNHEY and CDR2 SVGEGT. There are 17 residues in the CDR3. The CDR3 DNA follows: TGTGCCAGCAGTAACTCTCAGGGACTCCCTTTGGCAGATACGCAGTATTTT. Amino acids: CASSNSQGLPLADTQYF.

There are many counts of this clonotype. The chain combines TRBV5-1 with TRBJ1-1, with TRBD1 matching 8 bases. This CDR3 comprises 15 residues. Germline CDR1 reads SGHRS; CDR2 reads YFSETQ. V lost 2 bases to trimming and J lost 5 bases; unmatched junction nucleotides: 8. The CDR3 DNA reads as TGCGCCAGCAGCTTTTCGGACAGGGAGGGAACTGAAGCTTTCTTT. Translating gives CASSFSDREGTEAFF.

The chain combines TRBV6-1 with TRBJ2-3, with 10 bases matching TRBD2. With 4 bases clipped from V and 2 bases from J, the junction kept 3 bases outside the gene matches. The CDR3 length is 15 residues. Germline values: CDR1 MNHNS, CDR2 SASEGT. CDR3 bases: TGTGCCAGCAGTGTGGGGACTAGCGCCACAGATACGCAGTATTTT. This codes for CASSVGTSATDTQYF.

This clonotype was recorded many times. This chain joins TRBV6-2 or TRBV6-3 and TRBJ2-5; 11 bases map to TRBD2. Germline CDR1 is MNHEY and CDR2 is SVGEGT. The CDR3 runs to 16 residues. With 5 bases clipped from V and 5 bases from J, the junction kept 10 bases outside the gene matches. The CDR3 sequence is CASSETSGTSPETQYF. CDR3 coding DNA: TGTGCCAGCAGTGAGACTAGCGGGACCAGCCCGGAGACCCAGTACTTC.

This clonotype has at least ten counts. V gene TRBV20-1 combines with J gene TRBJ2-7; D is ambiguous. V lost 5 bases and J 5 bases, leaving 13 bases between the germline ends. The CDR3 spans 12 residues. Germline loops: CDR1 DFQATT, CDR2 SNEGSKA (reference sequence). Here the CDR3 reads CSARTPWNEQYF. CDR3 DNA: TGCAGTGCTCGAACTCCATGGAACGAGCAGTACTTC.

As for this clonotype: A single base separates this from a much larger clone, so it may be a read error. V gene TRBV10-3 combines with J gene TRBJ2-1; D remains ambiguous. CDR1 ENHRY and CDR2 SYGVKD come from the germline V gene. CDR3 length: 13 residues. CDR3 bases: TGTGCCATCAGTGACTCTACTTACAATGGGCAGTTCTTC. Translated, it gives CAISDSTYNGQFF.

Comment on this clonotype: A much larger clone is a single base away; this may be a read error. The chain recombines TRBV11-2 with TRBJ2-7; D may be TRBD1 or TRBD2 (5 bases each). Germline V gene data show CDR1 as SGHAT and CDR2 as FQNNGV. V was pared by 1 base and J by 3 bases, with 13 bases between. The CDR3 is made up of 15 amino acids. CDR3 amino acids: CASSLVMGRNYEQYF. CDR3 nucleotide sequence: TGTGCCAGCAGCTTAGTTATGGGACGGAACTACGAGCAGTACTTC.

This clonotype was observed at least ten times. This chain links TRBV2 with TRBJ2-5; 14 bases fit TRBD2. Per germline, CDR1 SNHLY and CDR2 FYNNEI. The CDR3 runs to 16 residues. J was trimmed by 4 bases and V by 6 bases; bases with no gene match: 7. CDR3 sequence: CASRAGTSGRGETQYF. The CDR3 DNA reads as TGTGCCAGCAGGGCCGGGACTAGCGGGAGAGGAGAGACCCAGTACTTC. The whole variable domain, remainder taken from reference TRBV2 and TRBJ2-5, is EPEVTQTPSHQVTQMGQEVILRCVPISNHLYFYWYRQILGQKVEFLVSFYNNEISEKSEIFDDQFSVERPDGSNFTLKIRSTKLEDSAMYFCASRAGTSGRGETQYFGPGTRLLVL.

Only a few counts were recorded for this clonotype. J is TRBJ1-1 and V is TRBV5-6; D remains unclear. The V gene lost 0 bases and the J gene lost 1 base, with 7 bases spanning the gap. The CDR3 totals 14 residues. Germline CDR1 and CDR2: SGHDT and YYEEEE. Here the CDR3 reads CASSLELQNTEAFF. The CDR3 bases are TGTGCCAGCAGCTTGGAACTCCAGAACACTGAAGCTTTCTTT. The whole variable domain, remainder taken from reference TRBV5-6 and TRBJ1-1, is DAGVTQSPTHLIKTRGQQVTLRCSPKSGHDTVSWYQQALGQGPQFIFQYYEEEERQRGNFPDRFSGHQFPNYSSELNVNALLLGDSALYLCASSLELQNTEAFFGQGTRLTVV.

Comments on this clonotype: This may stem from a read error, because a much larger clone lies one nucleotide away. The chain links TRBV7-9 to TRBJ2-7; D is perhaps TRBD1 (6 bases). The V end was cut by 5 bases, the J end by 2 bases, with 16 bases between. Germline loops: CDR1 SEHNR, CDR2 FQNEAQ (reference sequence). The CDR3 runs to 15 residues. The CDR3 DNA sequence: TGTGCCAGCAGCCTTTACCAGGGGCCCACCTACGAGCAGTACTTC. Protein sequence: CASSLYQGPTYEQYF.

A single count supports this clonotype. This chain joins TRBV7-9 and TRBJ2-1, with TRBD2 matching 7 bases. The CDR3 totals 18 residues. Looked up from germline, CDR1 is SEHNR and CDR2 is FQNEAQ (reference sequence). V lost 5 bases to trimming and J lost 6 bases; unmatched junction nucleotides: 19. CDR3 DNA: TGTGCCAGCAGCATCCGACTAGCTGGGAGGAGCTCGTTCAATGAGCAGTTCTTC. Amino acid sequence: CASSIRLAGRSSFNEQFF.

This clonotype was seen only a few times. This chain uses TRBV5-1 with TRBJ2-1; weak D call: TRBD1 (6 bases). This CDR3 spans 12 amino acids. Trimming left V 0 bases short and J 10 bases short, with 8 bases between. Germline assignment: CDR1 SGHRS and CDR2 YFSETQ. CDR3 loop: CASSLVGTEQFF. The CDR3 nucleotides are TGCGCCAGCAGCTTGGTAGGGACAGAGCAGTTCTTC.

This clonotype appeared many times. The chain employs TRBV6-5 and TRBJ2-1; no firm D call. CDR3 size: 15 residues. V was cut by 0 bases and J by 2 bases, with 8 bases left in between. Germline assignment: CDR1 MNHEY and CDR2 SVGAGI. CDR3 sequence (DNA): TGTGCCAGCAGTTACTCATTCGCCGCCTACAATGAGCAGTTCTTC. It translates to CASSYSFAAYNEQFF.

This clonotype has ten or more counts. The chain has TRBV6-1 and TRBJ2-3; 14 nucleotides align to TRBD2. After removal of 2 bases from V and 4 bases from J, the junction contained 2 bases not matched to a gene. Germline-derived CDR1 and CDR2 are MNHNS and SASEGT. The CDR3 is made up of 16 amino acids. As DNA, the CDR3 is TGTGCCAGCAGTGAACCGGGACTAGCGGGAGCAGATACGCAGTATTTT. Translating it yields CASSEPGLAGADTQYF.

Many counts were recorded for this clonotype. The chain uses TRBV11-2 and TRBJ1-4; TRBD1 aligns across 7 bases. CDR1 is SGHAT and CDR2 is FQNNGV in the germline V gene. The CDR3 totals 13 residues. Losses at the gene ends were 5 bases for V and 7 bases for J; bases not matched to a gene: 4. The CDR3 loop reads CASSTQGGEKLFF. CDR3 in DNA: TGTGCCAGCAGCACTCAGGGGGGTGAAAAACTGTTTTTT. The full variable domain, with the rest looked up from reference TRBV11-2 and TRBJ1-4, is EAGVAQSPRYKIIEKRQSVAFWCNPISGHATLYWYQQILGQGPKLLIQFQNNGVVDDSQLPKDRFSAERLKGVDSTLKIQPAKLEDSAVYLCASSTQGGEKLFFGSGTQLSVL.

This clonotype was picked up many times. The V and J genes are TRBV20-1 and TRBJ2-5; no reliable D call. CDR3 length: 14 amino acids. Germline V gene data show CDR1 as DFQATT and CDR2 as SNEGSKA (reference sequence). The V and J ends lost 5 bases and 0 bases respectively, with 13 bases between them. Here the CDR3 DNA reads TGCAGTGCTGCCCCTCCGCCGAACCAAGAGACCCAGTACTTC. This sequence encodes CSAAPPPNQETQYF.

In this sample, this clonotype turned up many times. The rearrangement links TRBV6-4 to TRBJ2-3, with D possibly being TRBD2 (5 bases). The V and J ends lost 4 bases and 1 base respectively, with 12 bases between them. The CDR3 contains 15 residues. Germline CDR1 MRHNA, CDR2 SNTAGT. The CDR3 spells CASSASAEGTDTQYF. The CDR3 DNA sequence: TGTGCCAGCAGTGCCTCCGCGGAGGGCACAGATACGCAGTATTTT.

Of note for this clonotype: The missing conserved phenylalanine or tryptophan at the end of this CDR3 makes a read error likely. The chain couples TRBV13 to TRBJ1-2, with D tentatively TRBD1 (5 bases). Trimming stripped 3 bases from V and 8 bases from J, with 16 bases between. Germline V gene data show CDR1 as PRHDT and CDR2 as FYEKMQ (reference sequence). This CDR3 region has 14 residues. The DNA of the CDR3 is TGTGCCAGCAGCTTGGTGCCAGGGATCGGGGGCTACACCGTC. Protein sequence: CASSLVPGIGGYTV.

In this sample, this clonotype turned up many times. This chain connects TRBV3-1 to TRBJ1-5; D is possibly TRBD1 (6 bases). This CDR3 region has 15 residues. With 1 base removed from V and 6 bases from J, the gap between germline ends came to 13 bases. The V gene's germline CDR1 is LGHDT and CDR2 YNNKEL (reference sequence). For the CDR3, the DNA is TGTGCCAGCAGCCAAGTCTTGGGGGCCGGTCAGCCCCAGCATTTT. It encodes CASSQVLGAGQPQHF.